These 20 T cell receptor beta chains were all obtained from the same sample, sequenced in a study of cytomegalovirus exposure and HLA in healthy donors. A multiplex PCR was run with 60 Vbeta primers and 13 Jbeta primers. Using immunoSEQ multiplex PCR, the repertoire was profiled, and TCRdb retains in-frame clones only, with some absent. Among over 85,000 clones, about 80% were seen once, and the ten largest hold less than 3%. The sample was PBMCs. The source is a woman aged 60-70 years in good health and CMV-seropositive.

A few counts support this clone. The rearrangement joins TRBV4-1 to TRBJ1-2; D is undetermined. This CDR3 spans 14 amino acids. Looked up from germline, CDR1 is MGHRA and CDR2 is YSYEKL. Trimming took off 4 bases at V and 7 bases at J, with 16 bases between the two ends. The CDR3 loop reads CASSLLGIVGGYTF. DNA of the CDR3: TGCGCCAGCAGCCTCCTGGGCATCGTAGGTGGCTACACCTTC.

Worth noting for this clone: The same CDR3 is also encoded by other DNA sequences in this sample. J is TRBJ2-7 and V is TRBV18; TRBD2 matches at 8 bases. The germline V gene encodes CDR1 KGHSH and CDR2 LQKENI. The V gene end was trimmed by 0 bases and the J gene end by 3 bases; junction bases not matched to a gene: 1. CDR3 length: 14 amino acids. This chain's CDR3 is CASSPPSGSYEQYF. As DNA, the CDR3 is TGTGCCAGCTCACCACCGAGCGGGAGCTACGAGCAGTACTTC.

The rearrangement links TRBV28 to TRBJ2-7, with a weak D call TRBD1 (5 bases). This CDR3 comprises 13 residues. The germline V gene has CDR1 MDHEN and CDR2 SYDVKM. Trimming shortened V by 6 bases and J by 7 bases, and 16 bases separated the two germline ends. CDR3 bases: TGTGCCAGCAGACGACCAGGGCTGAGGGAGCAGTACTTC. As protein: CASRRPGLREQYF.

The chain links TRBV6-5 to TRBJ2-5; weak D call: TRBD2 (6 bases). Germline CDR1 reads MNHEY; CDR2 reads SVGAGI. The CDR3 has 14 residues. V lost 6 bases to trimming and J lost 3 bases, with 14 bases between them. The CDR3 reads CASRGRLGKETQYF. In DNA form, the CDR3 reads TGTGCCAGCAGGGGTAGACTAGGGAAAGAGACCCAGTACTTC.

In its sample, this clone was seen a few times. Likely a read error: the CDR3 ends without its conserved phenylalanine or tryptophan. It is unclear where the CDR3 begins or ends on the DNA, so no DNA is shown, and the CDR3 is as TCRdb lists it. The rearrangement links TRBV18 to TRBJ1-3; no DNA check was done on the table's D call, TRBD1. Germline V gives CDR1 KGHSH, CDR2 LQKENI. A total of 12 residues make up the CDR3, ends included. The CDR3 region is CASSPTLTGYLR.

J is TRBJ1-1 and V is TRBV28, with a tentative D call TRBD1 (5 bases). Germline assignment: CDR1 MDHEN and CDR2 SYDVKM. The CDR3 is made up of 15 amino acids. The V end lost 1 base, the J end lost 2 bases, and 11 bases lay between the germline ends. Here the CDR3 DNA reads TGTGCCAGCAGTTTATACGACAGTGGAAACACTGAAGCTTTCTTT. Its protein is CASSLYDSGNTEAFF.

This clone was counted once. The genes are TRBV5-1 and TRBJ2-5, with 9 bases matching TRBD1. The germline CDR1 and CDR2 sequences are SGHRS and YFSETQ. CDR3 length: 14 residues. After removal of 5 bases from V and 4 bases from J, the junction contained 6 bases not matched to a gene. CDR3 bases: TGCGCCAGCAGGCGAACAGGGGGCTCAGAGACCCAGTACTTC. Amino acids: CASRRTGGSETQYF.

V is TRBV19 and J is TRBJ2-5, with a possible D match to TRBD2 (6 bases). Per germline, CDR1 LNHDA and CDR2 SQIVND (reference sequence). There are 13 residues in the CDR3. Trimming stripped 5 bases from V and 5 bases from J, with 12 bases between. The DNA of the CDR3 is TGTGCCAGTAGTGGAACTAGCCGGGAGACCCAGTACTTC. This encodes CASSGTSRETQYF.

CDR3 region: CASSRTRRFNEQFF. CDR3 DNA sequence: TGTGCCAGCAGTCGGACTAGAAGGTTCAATGAGCAGTTCTTC. The V gene is TRBV6-5, the J gene TRBJ2-1, with 7 bases that match TRBD2. After removal of 5 bases from V and 6 bases from J, the junction contained 7 bases not matched to a gene. Germline CDR1 is MNHEY and CDR2 is SVGAGI. The CDR3 is 14 amino acids.

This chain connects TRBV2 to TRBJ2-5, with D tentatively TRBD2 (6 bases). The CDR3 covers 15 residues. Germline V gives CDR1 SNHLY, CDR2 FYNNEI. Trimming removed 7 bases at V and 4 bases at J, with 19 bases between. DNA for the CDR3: TGTGCCAGCAACGGAGGTGGAGGGCGTAGAGAGACCCAGTACTTC. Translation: CASNGGGGRRETQYF.

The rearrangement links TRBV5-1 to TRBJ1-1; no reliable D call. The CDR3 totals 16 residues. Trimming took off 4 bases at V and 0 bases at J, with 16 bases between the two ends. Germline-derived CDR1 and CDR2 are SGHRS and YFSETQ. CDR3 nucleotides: TGCGCCAGCAGCCGGGGAGAAGCGACGGTGAACACTGAAGCTTTCTTT. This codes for CASSRGEATVNTEAFF.

In DNA, the CDR3 is TGCGCCAGCAGCTTACACCTAGGACTAGTCAGTCCCTACGAGCAGTACTTC. It encodes CASSLHLGLVSPYEQYF. This sequence joins TRBV5-1 and TRBJ2-7; TRBD2 aligns across 7 bases. CDR3 length: 17 residues. Germline CDR1 reads SGHRS; CDR2 reads YFSETQ. The ends lost 2 bases at V and 2 bases at J; junction bases unmatched: 13. Supplemented by reference TRBV5-1 and TRBJ2-7, the full variable domain reads KAGVTQTPRYLIKTRGQQVTLSCSPISGHRSVSWYQQTPGQGLQFLFEYFSETQRNKGNFPGRFSGRQFSNSRSEMNVSTLELGDSALYLCASSLHLGLVSPYEQYFGPGTRLTVT.

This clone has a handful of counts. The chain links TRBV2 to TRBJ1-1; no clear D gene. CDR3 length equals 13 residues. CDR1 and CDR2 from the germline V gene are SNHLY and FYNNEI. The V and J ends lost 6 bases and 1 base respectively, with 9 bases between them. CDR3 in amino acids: CASRSFSNTEAFF. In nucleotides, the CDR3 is TGTGCCAGCAGGAGTTTTTCGAACACTGAAGCTTTCTTT.

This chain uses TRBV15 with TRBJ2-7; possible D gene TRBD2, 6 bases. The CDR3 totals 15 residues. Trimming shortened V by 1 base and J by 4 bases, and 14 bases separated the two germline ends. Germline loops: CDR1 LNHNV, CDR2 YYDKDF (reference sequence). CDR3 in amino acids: CATSRVGGDGYEQYF. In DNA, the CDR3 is TGTGCCACCAGCAGAGTTGGAGGGGATGGTTACGAGCAGTACTTC.

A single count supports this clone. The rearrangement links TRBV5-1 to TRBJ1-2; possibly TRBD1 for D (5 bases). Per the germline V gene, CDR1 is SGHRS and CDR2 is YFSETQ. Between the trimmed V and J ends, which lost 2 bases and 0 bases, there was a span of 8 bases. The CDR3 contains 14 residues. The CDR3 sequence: CASSFQTANYGYTF. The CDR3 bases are TGCGCCAGCAGCTTTCAGACAGCTAACTATGGCTACACCTTC.

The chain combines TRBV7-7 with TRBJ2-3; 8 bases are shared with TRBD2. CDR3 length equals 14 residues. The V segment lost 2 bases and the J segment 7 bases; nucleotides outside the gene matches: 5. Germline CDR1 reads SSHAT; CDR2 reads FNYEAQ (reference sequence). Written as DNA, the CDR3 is TGTGCCAGCAGCTTATCCGGGGGGGGAAATACGCAGTATTTT. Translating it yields CASSLSGGGNTQYF.

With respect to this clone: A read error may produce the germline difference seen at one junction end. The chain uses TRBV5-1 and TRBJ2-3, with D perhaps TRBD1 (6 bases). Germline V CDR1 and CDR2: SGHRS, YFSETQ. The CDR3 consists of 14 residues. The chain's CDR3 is CASSFVRDTGTQYF. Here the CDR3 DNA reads TGCGCCAGCAGCTTTGTTCGGGACACAGGTACGCAGTATTTT.

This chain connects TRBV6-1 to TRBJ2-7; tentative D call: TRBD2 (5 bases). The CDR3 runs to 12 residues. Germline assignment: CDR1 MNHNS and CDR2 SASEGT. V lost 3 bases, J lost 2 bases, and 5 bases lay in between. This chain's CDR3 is CASSERAYEQYF. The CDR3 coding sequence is TGTGCCAGCAGTGAGAGGGCCTACGAGCAGTACTTC.

The CDR3 DNA sequence: TGTGCCAGCGTGGCGGATAGCAATCAGCCCCAGCATTTT. Translated, it gives CASVADSNQPQHF. The chain couples TRBV28 to TRBJ1-5, with no clear D. The CDR3 sequence is 13 residues long. Trimming stripped 8 bases from V and 0 bases from J, with 8 bases between. The germline V gene has CDR1 MDHEN and CDR2 SYDVKM.

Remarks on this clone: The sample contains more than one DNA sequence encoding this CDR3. CDR3 nucleotide sequence: TGTGCCAGCTCACCAGTAGACAGCGTTAACACTGAAGCTTTCTTT. Protein: CASSPVDSVNTEAFF. The chain is built from TRBV18 and TRBJ1-1; D might be TRBD1 (5 bases). Between the trimmed V and J ends, which lost 2 bases and 2 bases, there was a span of 12 bases. This CDR3 has 15 residues. In germline, CDR1 is KGHSH, CDR2 LQKENI.